This TCR beta chain appears in the sequencing data of a study of T cells in Graves' hyperthyroidism and ophthalmopathy. General study points: The model's output predicted ophthalmopathy at a median of roughly 6.9 months prior to onset. Also found in blood were most expanded thyroid clonotypes above 0.001.

Amplification yielded TCR beta CDR3 regions, with RNA transcripts as the source. Researchers ran a first-round RT-PCR on the TCR CDR3 using the HTBI primer set. MiXCR was run by TCRdb on the multiplex PCR reads, yielding one entry per CDR3 protein. The sample records around 690,000 distinct CDR3 sequences, 15% to 20% being singletons. Diagnosis relied on clinical symptoms, serum thyroxine and TRAb, thyroid ultrasound and orbital computed tomography. At least ten counts were recorded for this clonotype. Its antigen is not known. Trimming took 6 bases from V and 4 from J, leaving 15 bases between them. Per germline, CDR1 MNHEY and CDR2 SVGEGT. The CDR3 is 14 residues long.

The sequencing input was blood. The chain employs TRBV6-2 or TRBV6-3 and TRBJ1-2; D call uncertain. The receptor was derived from a man aged 45-60 years with Graves' hyperthyroidism. In DNA form, the CDR3 reads TGTGCCAGCAGACGGGAACTGGCAATCTATGGCTACACCTTC. Residues: CASRRELAIYGYTF.